These 9 T cell receptor beta chains share one sample of origin, sequenced in a study of T cell repertoires in ileal Crohn's disease. Time point meaning: neoterminal ileum biopsy at postoperative endoscopy, about 6 months after surgery. Profiled with immunoSEQ multiplex PCR; TCRdb holds only in-frame clones, not every one. The sample has about 62,000 clones, about 88% seen once; the top ten hold over 2%. The sequencing input was ileal tissue. The receptors here all came from an adult with Crohn's disease.

This chain links TRBV11-1 with TRBJ1-1, with 9 bases aligning to TRBD1. Germline-derived CDR1 and CDR2 are SGHAT and FQDESV (reference sequence). J gave up 3 bases and V 5 bases, and 4 bases lay outside the gene matches. The CDR3 runs 14 residues. In DNA form, the CDR3 reads TGTGCCAGCAGCCAAAGGACAGGGGACACTGAAGCTTTCTTT. Translation gives CASSQRTGDTEAFF.

The V and J genes are TRBV6-1 and TRBJ2-7; 7 nucleotides align to TRBD1. This CDR3 is built from 14 residues. The junction had 8 bases not matched to a gene; V was cut back by 6 bases and J by 3 bases. The germline V gene encodes CDR1 MNHNS and CDR2 SASEGT. The CDR3 DNA sequence: TGTGCCAGCAGAAAAGGGACAGACTACTACGAGCAGTACTTC. Protein: CASRKGTDYYEQYF.

This chain uses TRBV27 with TRBJ2-3, with 9 positions matching TRBD1. J was trimmed by 2 bases and V by 3 bases; bases with no gene match: 6. Germline values: CDR1 MNHEY, CDR2 SMNVEV (reference sequence). The CDR3 contains 16 residues. In nucleotides, the CDR3 is TGTGCCAGCAGTTTGGGACAGGGCGTGAACACAGATACGCAGTATTTT. Protein: CASSLGQGVNTDTQYF.

The chain carries TRBV2 and TRBJ2-5, with 12 bases matching TRBD2. V gave up 3 bases and J gave up 6 bases; unmatched junction bases: 2. CDR1 and CDR2 from the germline V gene are SNHLY and FYNNEI. The CDR3 runs to 14 residues. The CDR3 is CASSETSGGQTQYF. CDR3 sequence (DNA): TGTGCCAGCAGTGAGACTAGCGGGGGTCAGACCCAGTACTTC.

This clone was observed once. The CDR3 nucleotides read TGTGCCAGCAGTCAATCCTATGGCTACACCTTC. This codes for CASSQSYGYTF. This chain joins TRBV28 and TRBJ1-2; no clear D gene. Trimming left V 5 bases short and J 4 bases short, with 5 bases between. This CDR3 is 11 amino acids long. The germline CDR1 and CDR2 sequences are MDHEN and SYDVKM.

The chain uses TRBV14 and TRBJ1-3; weak D call: TRBD1 (5 bases). V gave up 4 bases and J gave up 8 bases, with 15 bases separating them. Germline V CDR1 and CDR2: SGHDN, FVKESK. This CDR3 spans 14 amino acids. The CDR3 loop reads CASSPLRGGDTIYF. CDR3 coding DNA: TGTGCCAGCAGCCCCCTAAGGGGCGGGGACACCATATATTTT.

This rearrangement joins TRBV2 to TRBJ2-7; TRBD2 agrees at 10 bases. The germline V gene encodes CDR1 SNHLY and CDR2 FYNNEI. CDR3 size: 17 residues. V gave up 8 bases and J gave up 1 base; unmatched junction bases: 14. CDR3 sequence reads: CASLNSILAGDSYEQYF. The CDR3 coding sequence is TGTGCCAGCCTTAATTCAATCCTAGCGGGAGATTCCTACGAGCAGTACTTC.

This chain uses TRBV19 with TRBJ1-2; no reliable D call. This CDR3 is built from 15 residues. Trimming left V 3 bases short and J 5 bases short, with 16 bases between. CDR1 is LNHDA and CDR2 is SQIVND in the germline V gene (reference sequence). This chain's CDR3 is CASSIGGTQTYGYTF. CDR3 coding DNA: TGTGCCAGTAGTATTGGCGGCACCCAGACTTATGGCTACACCTTC.

There are a few counts of this clone. The chain couples TRBV19 to TRBJ2-2, with 7 nucleotides matching TRBD1. Germline V lookup: CDR1 LNHDA, CDR2 SQIVND (reference sequence). The CDR3 spans 15 residues. V lost 8 bases, J lost 6 bases, and 12 bases stayed unmatched. Here the CDR3 DNA reads TGTGCCAGTTCCGACAGGGTGATTTTATCCGGGGAGCTGTTTTTT. It specifies CASSDRVILSGELFF. Combining the CDR3 with reference TRBV19 and TRBJ2-2 gives the whole variable domain DGGITQSPKYLFRKEGQNVTLSCEQNLNHDAMYWYRQDPGQGLRLIYYSQIVNDFQKGDIAEGYSVSREKKESFPLTVTSAQKNPTAFYLCASSDRVILSGELFFGEGSRLTVL.